This TCR beta chain was sequenced for a study of blood T cell repertoires in COVID-19. Assay used: immunoSEQ multiplex PCR; TCRdb lists only in-frame clones, some missing. The sample has fewer than 200,000 clones, about 88% seen once. Participant age was roughly 18 to 90 years, and participants resided in approximately 25 US areas. Assignments of participants to cohorts depended upon their own reported clinical history. Among Cohort 3 donors, those recovered had two negative PCRs, clearance, or symptom resolution. Germline CDR1 reads SGDLS; CDR2 reads YYNGEE. Trimming at V came to 3 bases and at J to 4 bases, leaving 1 base not matched to a gene. CDR3 length equals 13 residues. This clone has just one count.

The receptor's source is a woman between 18 and 30 years old who had recovered from COVID-19. V gene TRBV9 combines with J gene TRBJ1-1, with 9 bases identical to TRBD1. The sequenced sample consisted of PBMCs or T cells enriched from blood (not recorded which). DNA of the CDR3: TGTGCCAGCAGCGGACAGGGGGTCACTGAAGCTTTCTTT. Translating gives CASSGQGVTEAFF.